The present T cell receptor beta chain was sequenced within a study of response to subunit inactivated influenza vaccine. A single record per CDR3 protein comes from TCRdb applying MiXCR to the RT-PCR reads. The table includes 250,000 to 350,000 distinct CDR3 sequences, about 20% detected once. Germline V gene sequence: CDR1 ENHRY, CDR2 SYGVKD. The CDR3 has 16 residues. V lost 4 bases and J lost 4; bases outside the gene matches: 7. At least ten counts were recorded for this clonotype. The source of this sequence is a man between 50 and 70 years old who received an inactivated influenza vaccine. Sequenced here: PBMCs from blood, sampled 21 months after vaccination. This chain uses TRBV10-3 with TRBJ2-3; 11 bases match TRBD2. The CDR3 spells CAISASGTSGSDTQYF. The CDR3 DNA sequence: TGTGCCATCAGTGCATCCGGGACTAGCGGATCAGATACGCAGTATTTT.